This passage covers 2 T cell receptor beta chains from one sample sequenced in a study of shared clonotypes between healthy human individuals. Sequencing was performed with immunoSEQ multiplex PCR; in TCRdb, only in-frame clones are kept and a portion is missing. Counted here are millions of clones, roughly 96% occurring once; the ten biggest clones make up roughly 0.13%. The specimen was naive CD4+ T cells sorted from blood. The subset is: CD45RA+ positively selected. These receptors all stem from a man younger than 35 in good health.

This sequence joins TRBV27 and TRBJ2-6; D is uncertain. Germline V gives CDR1 MNHEY, CDR2 SMNVEV (reference sequence). Deletions cut 6 bases from V and 6 bases from J, with 12 bases between. The CDR3 contains 14 residues. The CDR3 region is CASRIEPTANVLTF. DNA of the CDR3: TGTGCCAGCAGAATTGAACCAACGGCCAACGTCCTGACTTTC. The full variable domain, rest sourced from reference TRBV27 and TRBJ2-6, is EAQVTQNPRYLITVTGKKLTVTCSQNMNHEYMSWYRQDPGLGLRQIYYSMNVEVTDKGDVPEGYKVSRKEKRNFPLILESPSPNQTSLYFCASRIEPTANVLTFGAGSRLTVL.

CDR3 sequence reads: CASSIGGTGANVLTF. DNA of the CDR3: TGTGCCAGCAGTATAGGCGGGACTGGGGCCAACGTCCTGACTTTC. The chain links TRBV28 to TRBJ2-6; the D gene is possibly TRBD2 (6 bases). The CDR3 consists of 15 residues. CDR1 is MDHEN, CDR2 SYDVKM, per germline. V gave up 5 bases and J gave up 2 bases, with 10 bases separating them.